These T cell receptor beta chains were read from a single sample in a study of identical twins. In TCRdb, the 5' RACE reads were re-called with MiXCR into one record per CDR3 protein. Among 350,000 to 500,000 distinct CDR3 sequences, about 18% were seen once, and the ten largest hold more than 10%. The sequenced sample consisted of naive T cells sorted from blood. Receptor source: a man aged 50-60 years in good health. CDR3s include the opening cysteine and the closing phenylalanine or tryptophan. The D gene is left open where the match is weak. The listing skips clone size in some rows; elsewhere it reads once, few, many or a size class.

J gene: TRBJ2-1
V gene: TRBV29-1
clone size: few
D gene: TRBD1
CDR3 DNA: TGCAGCGTAGGGGACAGGGTTAGCAACAATGAGCAGTTCTTC
CDR3 protein: CSVGDRVSNNEQFF

J gene: TRBJ1-4
V gene: TRBV7-9
clone size: few
D gene: -
CDR3 DNA: TGTGCCAGCAGCTTAGGGGGGGGCCTACTGTTTTTT
CDR3 protein: CASSLGGGLLFF

J gene: TRBJ1-6
V gene: TRBV20-1
clone size: -
D gene: TRBD1
CDR3 DNA: TGCAGTGCTAGAGCCGCGGACAGGGAGTATAATTCACCCCTCCACTTT
CDR3 protein: CSARAADREYNSPLHF

J gene: TRBJ1-1
V gene: TRBV20-1
clone size: many
D gene: -
CDR3 DNA: TGCAGTGCCAGAGCCAGGGCACCTATGAACACTGAAGCTTTCTTT
CDR3 protein: CSARARAPMNTEAFF

J gene: TRBJ2-1
V gene: TRBV6-2/TRBV6-3
clone size: few
D gene: -
CDR3 DNA: TGTGCCAGCAGTGCGACCCCGGGGACGCTTTACAATGAGCAGTTCTTC
CDR3 protein: CASSATPGTLYNEQFF

J gene: TRBJ1-4
V gene: TRBV11-2
clone size: few
D gene: -
CDR3 DNA: TGTGCCAGCAGCTTAGGAGCTCGGGGGGAGAATGAAAAACTGTTTTTT
CDR3 protein: CASSLGARGENEKLFF

J gene: TRBJ2-5
V gene: TRBV28
clone size: many
D gene: -
CDR3 DNA: TGTGCCAGCAGTTTATCTGCGGCCCAAGAGACCCAGTACTTC
CDR3 protein: CASSLSAAQETQYF

J gene: TRBJ2-1
V gene: TRBV6-2/TRBV6-3
clone size: -
D gene: TRBD1
CDR3 DNA: TGTGCCAGCAGTTACCTATACAGGGGGGATGAGCAGTTCTTC
CDR3 protein: CASSYLYRGDEQFF

J gene: TRBJ1-5
V gene: TRBV10-3
clone size: -
D gene: TRBD1
CDR3 DNA: TGTGCCATCAGAGAAGACAGGGCCGGTCAGCCCCAGCATTTT
CDR3 protein: CAIREDRAGQPQHF

J gene: TRBJ2-2
V gene: TRBV10-3
clone size: few
D gene: -
CDR3 DNA: TGTGCCATCAGTGAGTCGACCGGGGGCAGGACCGGGGAGCTGTTTTTT
CDR3 protein: CAISESTGGRTGELFF

J gene: TRBJ1-1
V gene: TRBV10-2
clone size: -
D gene: -
CDR3 DNA: TGCGCCACAAAGACAGGTTTAACTGAAGCTTTCTTT
CDR3 protein: CATKTGLTEAFF

J gene: TRBJ2-1
V gene: TRBV29-1
clone size: few
D gene: -
CDR3 DNA: TGCAGCGTTGAGGATAGGGGGGGGTCCTACAATGAGCAGTTCTTC
CDR3 protein: CSVEDRGGSYNEQFF

J gene: TRBJ2-7
V gene: TRBV27
clone size: -
D gene: -
CDR3 DNA: TGTGCCAGCAGGGAGAGCGGGTTTGCCTACGAGCAGTACTTC
CDR3 protein: CASRESGFAYEQYF

J gene: TRBJ2-2
V gene: TRBV25-1
clone size: many
D gene: -
CDR3 DNA: TGTGCCAGCAGTGAATACAGGGGAGGGGAGCTGTTTTTT
CDR3 protein: CASSEYRGGELFF

J gene: TRBJ2-7
V gene: TRBV5-1
clone size: many
D gene: TRBD1
CDR3 DNA: TGCGCCAGCAGCCGGGGACAGGGGAGCTCCTACGAGCAGTACTTC
CDR3 protein: CASSRGQGSSYEQYF

J gene: TRBJ2-2
V gene: TRBV5-1
clone size: many
D gene: TRBD2
CDR3 DNA: TGCGCCAGCAGCTTGGGGACTAGCGGCCGGGAGCTGTTTTTT
CDR3 protein: CASSLGTSGRELFF

J gene: TRBJ2-7
V gene: TRBV10-3
clone size: few
D gene: -
CDR3 DNA: TGTGCCATCAGTAACACTAGAACCGAGCAGTACTTC
CDR3 protein: CAISNTRTEQYF

J gene: TRBJ2-1
V gene: TRBV11-1
clone size: many
D gene: -
CDR3 DNA: TGTGCCAGCAGCTTAGACCGAAGCGGGCAGTTCTTC
CDR3 protein: CASSLDRSGQFF

J gene: TRBJ2-1
V gene: TRBV20-1
clone size: few
D gene: TRBD2
CDR3 DNA: TGCAGTGCTAGTCCCCCAGCGGGGGGGCTGTACAATGAGCAGTTCTTC
CDR3 protein: CSASPPAGGLYNEQFF

J gene: TRBJ1-1
V gene: TRBV9
clone size: few
D gene: -
CDR3 DNA: TGTGCCAGCAGCGCGGCCAGGGCGGGGACTGAAGCTTTCTTT
CDR3 protein: CASSAARAGTEAFF

J gene: TRBJ2-7
V gene: TRBV5-1
clone size: few
D gene: -
CDR3 DNA: TGCGCCAGCAGCCGGGGATCAATCTACGAGCAGTACTTC
CDR3 protein: CASSRGSIYEQYF

J gene: TRBJ1-1
V gene: TRBV5-5
clone size: many
D gene: -
CDR3 DNA: TGTGCCAGCAGCTCGCCTTGGGCACCGAACACTGAAGCTTTCTTT
CDR3 protein: CASSSPWAPNTEAFF

J gene: TRBJ2-3
V gene: TRBV20-1
clone size: -
D gene: -
CDR3 DNA: TGCAGTGCAACCTCCGGAGGGGGGGGGACAGATACGCAGTATTTT
CDR3 protein: CSATSGGGGTDTQYF

J gene: TRBJ2-3
V gene: TRBV7-2
clone size: -
D gene: -
CDR3 DNA: TGTGCCAGCAGCTTAGACCGGGCCCAAGGGTCAAATACGCAGTATTTT
CDR3 protein: CASSLDRAQGSNTQYF

J gene: TRBJ2-7
V gene: TRBV5-1
clone size: -
D gene: -
CDR3 DNA: TGCGCCAGCAGCGCGTCCGTCAGCTCCTACGAGCAGTACTTC
CDR3 protein: CASSASVSSYEQYF

J gene: TRBJ1-2
V gene: TRBV4-3
clone size: few
D gene: -
CDR3 DNA: TGCGCCAGCAGCCAAGGGGGTGGCTACACCTTC
CDR3 protein: CASSQGGGYTF

J gene: TRBJ2-2
V gene: TRBV7-9
clone size: few
D gene: -
CDR3 DNA: TGTGCCAGCAGTAATAGCGTCTGGGAGCTGTTTTTT
CDR3 protein: CASSNSVWELFF

J gene: TRBJ2-7
V gene: TRBV5-5
clone size: -
D gene: -
CDR3 DNA: TGTGCCAGCAGCTTGAGGTTCTACGAGCAGTACTTC
CDR3 protein: CASSLRFYEQYF

J gene: TRBJ1-1
V gene: TRBV29-1
clone size: -
D gene: -
CDR3 DNA: TGCAGCGTTAGGGGACACAACACTGAAGCTTTCTTT
CDR3 protein: CSVRGHNTEAFF

J gene: TRBJ1-5
V gene: TRBV7-2
clone size: -
D gene: -
CDR3 DNA: TGTGCCAGCAGCTTAGCGCAGGGACATCTGGATCCCCAGCATTTT
CDR3 protein: CASSLAQGHLDPQHF

J gene: TRBJ2-7
V gene: TRBV12-3/TRBV12-4
clone size: -
D gene: TRBD1
CDR3 DNA: TGTGCCAGCAGTTTAAGGGACAGGGCTTACGAGCAGTACTTC
CDR3 protein: CASSLRDRAYEQYF

J gene: TRBJ2-7
V gene: TRBV20-1
clone size: many
D gene: TRBD1
CDR3 DNA: TGCAGTGCCTCACGGGGACAGGGGGTTGGCGAGCAGTACTTC
CDR3 protein: CSASRGQGVGEQYF

J gene: TRBJ2-5
V gene: TRBV20-1
clone size: many
D gene: TRBD2
CDR3 DNA: TGCAGTGCCATAGATGGACTAGATAAAGAGACCCAGTACTTC
CDR3 protein: CSAIDGLDKETQYF

J gene: TRBJ2-1
V gene: TRBV7-6
clone size: -
D gene: TRBD2
CDR3 DNA: TGTGCCAGCAGCCCCTCGGGTAGCGGGAGAGACCCTATGAACAATGAGCAGTTCTTC
CDR3 protein: CASSPSGSGRDPMNNEQFF

J gene: TRBJ2-7
V gene: TRBV11-3
clone size: many
D gene: -
CDR3 DNA: TGTGCCAGCAGCTTAGATGGGAGCCTCCATCGAACCTACGAGCAGTACTTC
CDR3 protein: CASSLDGSLHRTYEQYF

J gene: TRBJ1-5
V gene: TRBV15
clone size: many
D gene: -
CDR3 DNA: TGTGCCACCAGCAGAGCCGGGGCCAATCAGCCCCAGCATTTT
CDR3 protein: CATSRAGANQPQHF

J gene: TRBJ2-1
V gene: TRBV12-3/TRBV12-4
clone size: -
D gene: -
CDR3 DNA: TGTGCCAGCAGTTTCGGGGACATGGAAGCGGAGCAGTTCTTC
CDR3 protein: CASSFGDMEAEQFF

J gene: TRBJ2-7
V gene: TRBV29-1
clone size: -
D gene: -
CDR3 DNA: TGCAGCGTTGAAGAGTCTAGCGACTCCTACGAGCAGTACTTC
CDR3 protein: CSVEESSDSYEQYF

J gene: TRBJ1-3
V gene: TRBV12-3/TRBV12-4
clone size: once
D gene: -
CDR3 DNA: TGTGCCAGCAGTTTAGCTGGGGAGGCTCTCTATTTT
CDR3 protein: CASSLAGEALYF

J gene: TRBJ2-1
V gene: TRBV5-1
clone size: -
D gene: -
CDR3 DNA: TGCGCCAGCAGCTTGGCCCTACACTTCCGGGGAGAGTACAATGAGCAGTTCTTC
CDR3 protein: CASSLALHFRGEYNEQFF

J gene: TRBJ1-5
V gene: TRBV6-2/TRBV6-3
clone size: -
D gene: -
CDR3 DNA: TGTGCCAGCAGTCCGGCTCCCAGGTGGCCCCAGCATTTT
CDR3 protein: CASSPAPRWPQHF

J gene: TRBJ2-1
V gene: TRBV18
clone size: many
D gene: -
CDR3 DNA: TGTGCCAGCTCACCCTTTGCATCACCCAATGAGCAGTTCTTC
CDR3 protein: CASSPFASPNEQFF

J gene: TRBJ2-3
V gene: TRBV10-3
clone size: -
D gene: -
CDR3 DNA: TGTGCCATCAGTGTCGGTCTGAACACAGATACGCAGTATTTT
CDR3 protein: CAISVGLNTDTQYF

J gene: TRBJ2-7
V gene: TRBV5-1
clone size: few
D gene: -
CDR3 DNA: TGCGCCAGCAGCTTGACAGGGCTGAGCTCCTACGAGCAGTACTTC
CDR3 protein: CASSLTGLSSYEQYF

J gene: TRBJ2-3
V gene: TRBV20-1
clone size: many
D gene: TRBD1
CDR3 DNA: TGCAGTGCTAGAGATAAGGGGGCTAGTCGTGATTACACAGATACGCAGTATTTT
CDR3 protein: CSARDKGASRDYTDTQYF

J gene: TRBJ2-1
V gene: TRBV5-1
clone size: many
D gene: -
CDR3 DNA: TGCGCCAGCAGCTCTGGAATGTGGGGCGCAAGTGTCCCGGAGCAGTTCTTC
CDR3 protein: CASSSGMWGASVPEQFF

J gene: TRBJ1-2
V gene: TRBV27
clone size: few
D gene: -
CDR3 DNA: TGTGCCAGCAGTTTATCTTACAGGGACTATGGCTACACCTTC
CDR3 protein: CASSLSYRDYGYTF

J gene: TRBJ1-1
V gene: TRBV4-1
clone size: -
D gene: -
CDR3 DNA: TGCGCCAGCAGCCAAGGGTGGAATCAGGGGAGGGTTGAAGCTTTCTTT
CDR3 protein: CASSQGWNQGRVEAFF